This TCR beta chain was documented in a study of shared clonotypes between healthy human individuals (dated by TCRdb to 2018 to 2021). With regard to the full study: Two women and a few men aged 18 to 49 years were included in the cohort. Per donor, leukapheresis produced somewhere between about 0.94 and 9 billion PBMCs. For each donor, three plates each were used for CD4 naive and CD4 memory, two plates were used for CD8 naive, and one plate was used for CD8 memory. The study deeply sequenced blood TCR repertoires of about 5 healthy adults to estimate repertoire size and the extent of clonotype sharing between individuals. Libraries were prepared and TCR repertoires were sequenced by different laboratories using diverse techniques, in order to increase sequencing depth and limit assay-specific biases.

The CDR3 runs 14 residues from the cysteine to the phenylalanine. CDR3 DNA only is kept here, 42 bases in frame from base 1. In the germline V gene, CDR1 corresponds to MGHDK and CDR2 to SYGVNS. Cut back by 3 bases and 1 base, the V and J ends lie 10 bases apart. Using the deep immunoSEQ assay, TCR CDR3 regions were amplified from genomic DNA by multiplex PCR. Extracted genomic DNA from each cell subset was spread evenly across all wells of several immunoSEQ 96-well plates, with each plate serving as a replicate. For sorted subsets, roughly 200 ng genomic DNA, equal to about 30,000 T cell genomes, was loaded into each replicate PCR. Purified libraries were quantified with a Qubit 3.0 fluorometer, sized on a Bioanalyzer 2100, and re-quantified with the KAPA Library Quantification kit. A separate single-read 150-cycle Illumina NextSeq 550 flow cell was used to sequence each immunoSEQ 96-well plate. The paper's data handling went like this. The immunoSEQ output contained only junctional sequences without quality scores, so filtering could not match that applied to full-length reads. Sequences were annotated with PyIR, a Python wrapper for IgBLAST v1.9, and V/J genes and CDR3 were assigned using IMGT germline references. Reads with weak V/J assignments (E-value above 1e-6), missing CDR3, stop codons, out-of-frame junctions, or ambiguous translated residues were removed. V3J clonotypes were defined as sequences sharing the same inferred V gene, J gene, and CDR3 amino acid sequence. The percentage overlap between two repertoires was calculated by dividing the number of shared unique clonotypes by the size of the smaller repertoire. Repertoire richness was assessed with RTK rarefaction, the Chao1 estimator, and Recon v2.1 estimates of unobserved clonotypes. For all TCRbeta clonotypes obtained by the gDNA method from a few donors, generation probabilities were computed with OLGA. Held by TCRdb, this immuneACCESS table contains in-frame sequences only and omits some clones. Under half of the omission traces to an unresolved V gene where checked; the cause of the rest is unknown. V and J calls and clone size follow that table, whereas D and trimming were derived from the DNA. In all, the sample holds approximately 1,500,000 clones, and around 97% of those were seen once. Clones ranked in the top ten supply approximately 1.1% of the sample.

Note on this clone: The clone's antigen remains unknown. Base-call qualities are not available, and no considerably larger clone is one nucleotide away.

Healthy HIV-negative adults with no recently reported acute infections or vaccinations were included as donors. All donors were Caucasian adults living in Nashville, Tennessee, USA. CD4+ T cells were enriched by magnetic negative selection, after which naive cells were positively selected on CD45RA and the negative fraction was taken as the memory subset. Blood was obtained by leukapheresis, after which PBMCs were separated by Ficoll-Histopaque density gradient centrifugation and cryopreserved in liquid nitrogen vapor phase. Analytical flow cytometry was used to check the purity and quantity of each magnetically sorted T cell population. Genomic DNA was isolated from each sorted fraction and quantified by UV absorbance on a Nanodrop 2000c. Overall results and qualifications from the work: The small number of donors limited the genetic and exposure-history diversity represented. Pairwise subsampling led to the expectation that sequencing depth would affect the degree of clonotype sharing among donors. Estimated clonotype richness was generally larger for naive than for memory subsets. Incomplete sequencing was indicated by rarefaction of sorted-subset datasets, despite the large sequencing depth. Sampling was restricted to blood, and TCR repertoires in tissues likely differ from the TCR repertoires found in blood. About 4.5% of naive CD4, around 3.5% of naive CD8, approximately 2.2% of memory CD4, and approximately 0.4% of memory CD8 clonotypes were shared across four donors. Clonotypes shared by all four sorted-subset donors showed higher generation probabilities than non-shared clonotypes.

Sequenced input: naive CD4+ T cells sorted from blood. The meaning of the sample's cell subset or site label: CD45RA+ positively selected. This TCR came from a man aged 25 to 40 in good health. The chain is made from TRBV25-1 and TRBJ2-7; TRBD1 could be the D gene, as 6 bases match. The CDR3 sequence is CASSDPQGSYEQYF. The sequenced DNA is TGTGCCAGCAGTGATCCCCAGGGGTCCTACGAGCAGTACTTC.